The 10 T cell receptor beta chains below all came from one sample that was sequenced in a study of blood T cells in healthy people across ages. Through a sample-barcoded 5' primer and a J-beta primer mix, a second PCR was run for 7 to 11 cycles. TCRdb re-called the 5' RACE reads through MiXCR, storing one row per CDR3 protein. This table has approximately 780,000 distinct CDR3 sequences, approximately 24% appearing once. The sample also formed part of further work on T cells of mothers and their children.

The sequencing sample was made of blood. The receptors originated from a boy between 10 and 17 years old in good health.

This clonotype turned up a few times. This chain connects TRBV19 to TRBJ1-5; D is ambiguous. V shed 7 bases and J shed 0 bases, with 16 bases lying between them. The germline V gene encodes CDR1 LNHDA and CDR2 SQIVND (reference sequence). The CDR3 loop spans 16 amino acids. CDR3 sequence (DNA): TGTGCCAGTAACACAAAAGGGAGGGATAGCAATCAGCCCCAGCATTTT. Protein product: CASNTKGRDSNQPQHF.

The V call is TRBV6-6, the J call TRBJ1-2; D possibly corresponds to TRBD1 (5 bases). Deletions cut 7 bases from V and 2 bases from J, with 14 bases between. The CDR3 sequence is 14 residues long. Germline assignment: CDR1 MNHNY and CDR2 SVGAGI (reference sequence). CDR3 in DNA: TGTGCCAGCACCCGGGGGGAGGGGAACTATGGCTACACCTTC. Translated: CASTRGEGNYGYTF.

The chain employs TRBV20-1 and TRBJ2-3; D might be TRBD1 (5 bases). The germline CDR1 and CDR2 sequences are DFQATT and SNEGSKA (reference sequence). This CDR3 spans 16 amino acids. Trimming shortened V by 5 bases and J by 0 bases, and 18 bases separated the two germline ends. The CDR3 region is CSAGALSLFSTDTQYF. DNA for the CDR3: TGCAGTGCTGGGGCCCTAAGTCTTTTTAGCACAGATACGCAGTATTTT.

The chain uses TRBV11-2 and TRBJ2-1; tentatively, D is TRBD1 (6 bases). Trimming cost V 5 bases and J 9 bases, with 17 bases left between them. CDR1 is SGHAT, CDR2 FQNNGV, per germline. CDR3 length: 14 residues. The CDR3 nucleotides are TGTGCCAGCAGCGATCCAGGGGCCACAATTGAGCAGTTCTTC. Amino acid sequence: CASSDPGATIEQFF.

The rearrangement links TRBV5-1 to TRBJ1-1; 10 positions match TRBD1. J gave up 0 bases and V 2 bases, and 10 bases lay outside the gene matches. This CDR3 is built from 18 residues. The germline CDR1 and CDR2 sequences are SGHRS and YFSETQ. CDR3 nucleotide sequence: TGCGCCAGCAGCTTAGCGGGACAGGGGAAAGGGCTGAACACTGAAGCTTTCTTT. This sequence encodes CASSLAGQGKGLNTEAFF.

The rearrangement links TRBV29-1 to TRBJ2-3, with 9 bases fitting TRBD1. CDR1 SQVTM and CDR2 ANQGSEA come from the germline V gene. The trim removed 3 bases at V and 4 bases at J, leaving 11 bases unmatched. CDR3 length: 16 residues. In DNA, the CDR3 is TGCAGCGTTGAGCCTTGGGACAGGGAGTATGCAGATACGCAGTATTTT. Its translation: CSVEPWDREYADTQYF.

V usage is TRBV10-3 and J usage is TRBJ2-7; D may be TRBD1 or TRBD2 (5 bases each). Germline loops: CDR1 ENHRY, CDR2 SYGVKD. The germline V and J ends were trimmed by 6 bases and 4 bases, with 16 bases remaining between them. The CDR3 sequence is 14 residues long. The CDR3 protein is CAIRRGERAYEQYF. The CDR3 coding sequence is TGTGCCATCAGAAGAGGGGAAAGGGCGTACGAGCAGTACTTC.

The gene calls are TRBV7-2 and TRBJ2-1; unclear D gene. The CDR3 sequence is 13 residues long. The V end was cut by 1 base, the J end by 13 bases, with 14 bases between. CDR1 is SGHTA and CDR2 is FQGNSA in the germline V gene. CDR3 DNA: TGTGCCAGCAGCTTAGGTGTAATTGGACGCCAGTTCTTC. This sequence encodes CASSLGVIGRQFF.

The chain couples TRBV15 to TRBJ2-7; no definite D call. CDR3 size: 14 residues. With 0 bases removed from V and 5 bases from J, the gap between germline ends came to 11 bases. Germline V gene data show CDR1 as LNHNV and CDR2 as YYDKDF (reference sequence). CDR3 in amino acids: CATSRDPGTNEQYF. DNA of the CDR3: TGTGCCACCAGCAGAGATCCCGGCACAAACGAGCAGTACTTC.

This rearrangement joins TRBV27 to TRBJ1-2, with D perhaps TRBD1 (6 bases). Trimming removed 6 bases from V and 6 bases from J, with 14 bases in between. CDR1 is MNHEY, CDR2 SMNVEV, per germline (reference sequence). CDR3 length: 13 amino acids. For the CDR3, the DNA is TGTGCCAGCAGCCTATCGGAGGGGGATGGCTACACCTTC. This gives the protein CASSLSEGDGYTF.